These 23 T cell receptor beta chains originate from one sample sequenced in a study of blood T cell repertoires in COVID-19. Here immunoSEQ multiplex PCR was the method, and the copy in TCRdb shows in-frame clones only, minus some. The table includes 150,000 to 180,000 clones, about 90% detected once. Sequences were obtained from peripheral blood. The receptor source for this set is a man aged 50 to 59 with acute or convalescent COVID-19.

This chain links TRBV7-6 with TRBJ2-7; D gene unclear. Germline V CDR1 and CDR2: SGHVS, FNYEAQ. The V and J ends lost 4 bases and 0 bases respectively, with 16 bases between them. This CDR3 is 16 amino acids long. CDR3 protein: CASSSLADPGSYEQYF. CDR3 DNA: TGTGCCAGCAGCTCCCTCGCAGATCCGGGCTCCTACGAGCAGTACTTC. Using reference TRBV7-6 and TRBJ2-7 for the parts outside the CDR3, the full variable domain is GAGVSQSPRYKVTKRGQDVALRCDPISGHVSLYWYRQALGQGPEFLTYFNYEAQQDKSGLPNDRFSAERPEGSISTLTIQRTEQRDSAMYRCASSSLADPGSYEQYFGPGTRLTVT.

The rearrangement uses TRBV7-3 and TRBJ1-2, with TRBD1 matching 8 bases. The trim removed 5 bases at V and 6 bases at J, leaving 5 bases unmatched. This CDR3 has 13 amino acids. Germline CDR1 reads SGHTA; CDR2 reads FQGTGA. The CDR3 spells CASSSQGADGYTF. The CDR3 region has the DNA TGTGCCAGCAGCAGTCAGGGGGCAGATGGCTACACCTTC.

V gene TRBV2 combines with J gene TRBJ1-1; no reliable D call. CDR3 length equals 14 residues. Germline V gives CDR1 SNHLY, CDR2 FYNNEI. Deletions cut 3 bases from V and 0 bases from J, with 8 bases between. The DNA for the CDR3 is TGTGCCAGCAGTGACGGGAACATGAACACTGAAGCTTTCTTT. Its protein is CASSDGNMNTEAFF. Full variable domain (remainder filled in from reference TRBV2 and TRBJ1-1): EPEVTQTPSHQVTQMGQEVILRCVPISNHLYFYWYRQILGQKVEFLVSFYNNEISEKSEIFDDQFSVERPDGSNFTLKIRSTKLEDSAMYFCASSDGNMNTEAFFGQGTRLTVV.

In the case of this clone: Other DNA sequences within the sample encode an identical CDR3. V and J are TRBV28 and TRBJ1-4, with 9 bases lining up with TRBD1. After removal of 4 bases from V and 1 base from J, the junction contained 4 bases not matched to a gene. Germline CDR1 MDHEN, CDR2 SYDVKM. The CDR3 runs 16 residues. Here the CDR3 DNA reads TGTGCCAGCAGTTCAGGACAGGGGCGAACTAATGAAAAACTGTTTTTT. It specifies CASSSGQGRTNEKLFF.

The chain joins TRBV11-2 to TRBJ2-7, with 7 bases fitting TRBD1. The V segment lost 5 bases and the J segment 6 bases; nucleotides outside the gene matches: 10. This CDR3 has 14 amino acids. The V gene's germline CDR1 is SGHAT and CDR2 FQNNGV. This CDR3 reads CASSRDSTYTEQYF. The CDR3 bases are TGTGCCAGCAGCCGGGACAGCACCTATACCGAGCAGTACTTC.

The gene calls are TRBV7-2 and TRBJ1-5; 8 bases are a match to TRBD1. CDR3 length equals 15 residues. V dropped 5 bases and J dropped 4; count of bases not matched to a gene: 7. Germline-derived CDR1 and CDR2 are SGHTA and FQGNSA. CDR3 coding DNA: TGTGCCAGCAGCGAGGACAGGGCGAGGAATCAGCCCCAGCATTTT. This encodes CASSEDRARNQPQHF.

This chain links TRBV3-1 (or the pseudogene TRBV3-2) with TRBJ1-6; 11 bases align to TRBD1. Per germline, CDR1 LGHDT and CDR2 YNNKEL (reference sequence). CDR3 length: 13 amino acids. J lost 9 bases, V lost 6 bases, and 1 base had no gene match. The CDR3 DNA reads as TGTGCCAGCAGAGGGACAGGGGGTTCACCCCTCCACTTT. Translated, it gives CASRGTGGSPLHF.

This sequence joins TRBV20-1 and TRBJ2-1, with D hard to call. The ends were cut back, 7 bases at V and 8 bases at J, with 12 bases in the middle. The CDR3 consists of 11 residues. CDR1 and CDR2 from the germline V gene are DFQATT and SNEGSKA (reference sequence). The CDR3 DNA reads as TGCAGTGTCGCCAGTGGCCATGAGCAGTTCTTC. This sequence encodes CSVASGHEQFF.

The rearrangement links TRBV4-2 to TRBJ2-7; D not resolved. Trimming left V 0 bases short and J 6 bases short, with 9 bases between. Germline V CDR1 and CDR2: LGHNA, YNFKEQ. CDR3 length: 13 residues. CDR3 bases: TGTGCCAGCAGCCAAGATTGGCTCCGCGAGCAGTACTTC. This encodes CASSQDWLREQYF.

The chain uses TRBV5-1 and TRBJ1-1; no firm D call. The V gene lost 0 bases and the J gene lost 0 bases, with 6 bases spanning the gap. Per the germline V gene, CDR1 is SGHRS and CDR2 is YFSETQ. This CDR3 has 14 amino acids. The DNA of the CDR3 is TGCGCCAGCAGCTTGGACACCATGAACACTGAAGCTTTCTTT. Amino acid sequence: CASSLDTMNTEAFF.

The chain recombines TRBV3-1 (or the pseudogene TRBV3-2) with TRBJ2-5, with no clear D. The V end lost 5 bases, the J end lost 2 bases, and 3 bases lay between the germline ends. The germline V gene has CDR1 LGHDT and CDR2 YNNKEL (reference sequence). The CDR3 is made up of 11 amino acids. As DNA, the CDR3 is TGTGCCAGCAGCATACAAGAGACCCAGTACTTC. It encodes CASSIQETQYF.

The chain's CDR3 is CASSLQGYGANVLTF. As DNA, the CDR3 is TGTGCCAGCAGCCTCCAGGGGTATGGGGCCAACGTCCTGACTTTC. The rearrangement links TRBV11-2 to TRBJ2-6; a possible D gene is TRBD1 (6 bases). Germline CDR1 is SGHAT and CDR2 is FQNNGV. The germline V and J ends were trimmed by 5 bases and 3 bases, with 11 bases remaining between them. The CDR3 extends over 15 amino acids. The whole variable domain, remainder taken from reference TRBV11-2 and TRBJ2-6, is EAGVAQSPRYKIIEKRQSVAFWCNPISGHATLYWYQQILGQGPKLLIQFQNNGVVDDSQLPKDRFSAERLKGVDSTLKIQPAKLEDSAVYLCASSLQGYGANVLTFGAGSRLTVL.

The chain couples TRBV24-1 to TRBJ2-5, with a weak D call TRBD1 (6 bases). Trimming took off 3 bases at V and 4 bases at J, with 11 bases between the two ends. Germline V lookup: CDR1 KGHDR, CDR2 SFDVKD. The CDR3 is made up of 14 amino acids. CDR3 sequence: CATSDPQGRETQYF. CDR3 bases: TGTGCCACCAGTGATCCTCAGGGGCGAGAGACCCAGTACTTC.

The CDR3 coding sequence is TGTGCCACCAGTGATTCGACAGGGGCAGGGAATGAGCAGTTCTTC. This codes for CATSDSTGAGNEQFF. This sequence joins TRBV24-1 and TRBJ2-1; TRBD1 aligns across 8 bases. This CDR3 contains 15 residues. The ends lost 2 bases at V and 7 bases at J; junction bases unmatched: 6. In germline, CDR1 is KGHDR, CDR2 SFDVKD.

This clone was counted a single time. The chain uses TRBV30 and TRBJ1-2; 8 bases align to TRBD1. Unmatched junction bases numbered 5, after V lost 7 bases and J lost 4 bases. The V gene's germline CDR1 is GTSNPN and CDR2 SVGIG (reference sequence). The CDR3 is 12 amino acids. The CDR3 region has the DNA TGTGCCTTCTCGGACAGGGCCTATGGCTACACCTTC. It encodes CAFSDRAYGYTF.

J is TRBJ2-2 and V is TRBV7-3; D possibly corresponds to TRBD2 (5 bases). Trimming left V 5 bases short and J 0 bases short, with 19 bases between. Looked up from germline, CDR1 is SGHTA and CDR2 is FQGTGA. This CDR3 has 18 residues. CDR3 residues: CASSPRRRNKPNTGELFF. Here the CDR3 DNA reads TGTGCCAGCAGCCCCCGCCGGAGGAACAAACCGAACACCGGGGAGCTGTTTTTT.

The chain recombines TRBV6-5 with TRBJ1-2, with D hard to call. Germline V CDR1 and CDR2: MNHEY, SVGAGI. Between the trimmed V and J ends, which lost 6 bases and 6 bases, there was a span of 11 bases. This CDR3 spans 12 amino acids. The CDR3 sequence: CASREGAHGYTF. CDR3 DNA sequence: TGTGCCAGCAGGGAGGGAGCTCATGGCTACACCTTC.

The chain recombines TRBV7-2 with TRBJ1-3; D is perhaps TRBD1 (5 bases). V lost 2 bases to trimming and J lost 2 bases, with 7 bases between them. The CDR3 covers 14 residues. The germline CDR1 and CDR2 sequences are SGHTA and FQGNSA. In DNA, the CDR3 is TGTGCCAGCAGCTTAACAGGAACTGGAAACACCATATATTTT. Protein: CASSLTGTGNTIYF.

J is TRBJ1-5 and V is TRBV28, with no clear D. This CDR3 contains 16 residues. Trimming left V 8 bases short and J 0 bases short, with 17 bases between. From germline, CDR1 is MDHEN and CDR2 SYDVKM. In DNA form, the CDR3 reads TGTGCCAGCGCGGTAACGGGTGTCTATAGCAATCAGCCCCAGCATTTT. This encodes CASAVTGVYSNQPQHF. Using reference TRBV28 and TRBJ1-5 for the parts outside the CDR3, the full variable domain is DVKVTQSSRYLVKRTGEKVFLECVQDMDHENMFWYRQDPGLGLRLIYFSYDVKMKEKGDIPEGYSVSREKKERFSLILESASTNQTSMYLCASAVTGVYSNQPQHFGDGTRLSIL.

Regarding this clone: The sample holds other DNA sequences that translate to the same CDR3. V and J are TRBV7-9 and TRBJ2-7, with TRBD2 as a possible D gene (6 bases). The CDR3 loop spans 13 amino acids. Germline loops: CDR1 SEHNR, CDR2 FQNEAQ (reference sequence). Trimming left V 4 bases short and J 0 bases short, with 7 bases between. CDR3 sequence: CASSSGSSYEQYF. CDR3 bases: TGTGCCAGCAGCTCCGGGAGCTCCTACGAGCAGTACTTC.

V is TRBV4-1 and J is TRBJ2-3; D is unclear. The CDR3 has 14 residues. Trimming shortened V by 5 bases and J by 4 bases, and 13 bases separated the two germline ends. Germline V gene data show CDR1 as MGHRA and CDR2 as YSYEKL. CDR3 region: CASSAGLGPDTQYF. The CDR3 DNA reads TGCGCCAGCAGCGCAGGCCTTGGTCCAGATACGCAGTATTTT.

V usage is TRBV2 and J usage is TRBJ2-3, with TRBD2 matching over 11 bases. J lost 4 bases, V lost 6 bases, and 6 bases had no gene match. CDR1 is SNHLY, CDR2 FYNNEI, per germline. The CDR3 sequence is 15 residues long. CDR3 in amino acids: CASRGLAGGADTQYF. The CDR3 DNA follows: TGTGCCAGCAGGGGTCTAGCGGGAGGAGCAGATACGCAGTATTTT.

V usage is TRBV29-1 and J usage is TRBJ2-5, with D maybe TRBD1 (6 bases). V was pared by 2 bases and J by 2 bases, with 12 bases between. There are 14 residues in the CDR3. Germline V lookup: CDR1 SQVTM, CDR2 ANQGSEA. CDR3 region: CSVETFQGQETQYF. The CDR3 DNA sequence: TGCAGCGTTGAAACCTTCCAGGGGCAAGAGACCCAGTACTTC.